A selection of T cell receptor beta chains follows, all from one sample in a study of cytomegalovirus exposure and HLA in healthy donors. Generated by immunoSEQ multiplex PCR, the TCRdb table keeps only in-frame clones and is missing some. The sample consists of under 300,000 clones, approximately 84% of them appearing once. The sample comprised PBMCs. These receptors all come from a woman aged 25-40 years in good health and CMV-seropositive. The CDR3 runs from the conserved cysteine through the conserved F or W. The order of the fields is J gene, clone size, V gene, D gene, CDR3 protein, CDR3 DNA. D genes are given only for firm matches. Clone size is stated in some rows and not others, as once, few, many or a class when expanded.

>TRBJ2-7|-|TRBV6-5|-
CASSYSQGSFYEQYF
TGTGCCAGCAGTTACTCCCAGGGATCCTTCTACGAGCAGTACTTC
>TRBJ1-1|-|TRBV5-4|-
CASSLGLTTVNTEAFF
TGTGCCAGCAGCTTGGGTTTGACGACAGTTAACACTGAAGCTTTCTTT
>TRBJ2-3|-|TRBV30|-
CAWSVQGSDTQYF
TGTGCCTGGAGTGTACAGGGCTCAGATACGCAGTATTTT
>TRBJ2-1|many|TRBV6-1|TRBD2
CAAQKRDFNEQFF
TGTGCCGCCCAGAAGCGGGACTTCAATGAGCAGTTCTTC
>TRBJ1-5|-|TRBV19|-
CASTNRGNQPQHF
TGTGCCAGTACGAACAGGGGCAATCAGCCCCAGCATTTT
>TRBJ1-3|-|TRBV30|-
CAWSKIRRNTIYF
TGTGCCTGGAGTAAGATCCGGAGGAACACCATATATTTT
>TRBJ1-4|-|TRBV5-1|TRBD1
CASSPTGQPINEKLFF
TGCGCCAGCAGCCCGACGGGACAGCCTATTAATGAAAAACTGTTTTTT
>TRBJ2-7|-|TRBV28|-
CASLTGTSYEQYF
TGTGCCAGCCTGACAGGAACCTCCTACGAGCAGTACTTC
>TRBJ2-1|-|TRBV5-1|-
CASSTLYSTGSNEQFF
TGCGCCAGCAGCACACTTTACTCCACCGGGAGCAATGAGCAGTTCTTC
>TRBJ1-2|-|TRBV6-1|-
CALSWGGIVSYGYTF
TGTGCCCTAAGTTGGGGGGGTATCGTTAGCTATGGCTACACCTTC
>TRBJ2-7|-|TRBV6-5|-
CASSRQENYEQYF
TGTGCCAGCAGTCGACAGGAGAACTACGAGCAGTACTTC
>TRBJ2-2|-|TRBV5-1|-
CASSLQGIANTGELFF
TGCGCCAGCAGCTTACAGGGCATCGCGAACACCGGGGAGCTGTTTTTT
>TRBJ1-2|-|TRBV28|TRBD1
CASGTGGESYGYTF
TGTGCCAGCGGGACAGGGGGCGAGTCCTATGGCTACACCTTC
>TRBJ1-5|-|TRBV28|TRBD1
CASSYGTGYNQPQHF
TGTGCCAGCAGTTATGGGACAGGGTACAATCAGCCCCAGCATTTT
>TRBJ2-7|many|TRBV7-6|-
CASSFQGGEQYF
TGTGCCAGCAGCTTCCAGGGCGGCGAGCAGTACTTC
>TRBJ2-7|-|TRBV27|-
CASSLMGGAEQYF
TGTGCCAGCAGTCTTATGGGGGGTGCCGAGCAGTACTTC
>TRBJ2-7|-|TRBV29-1|TRBD2
CSGVAGGSSYEQYF
TGCAGCGGGGTAGCGGGAGGCAGCTCCTACGAGCAGTACTTC
>TRBJ1-5|-|TRBV7-9|TRBD1
CASSLANGTGDQPQHF
TGTGCCAGCAGCTTAGCGAACGGGACAGGGGACCAGCCCCAGCATTTT
>TRBJ1-5|-|TRBV18|-
CASSPELNQPQHF
TGTGCCAGCTCACCAGAGTTGAATCAGCCCCAGCATTTT
>TRBJ2-7|-|TRBV2|TRBD1
CASLGTGSSYEQYF
TGTGCCTCCTTGGGGACAGGTAGCTCCTACGAGCAGTACTTC
>TRBJ2-5|-|TRBV25-1|-
CASSDPPGTQYF
TGTGCCAGCAGTGACCCCCCCGGGACCCAGTACTTC
>TRBJ1-4|-|TRBV25-1|-
CASRRAANEKLFF
TGTGCCAGCCGGAGAGCCGCGAATGAAAAACTGTTTTTT
>TRBJ2-1|-|TRBV10-2|TRBD1
CASREASGTAYNEQFF
TGCGCCAGCAGGGAAGCCTCCGGGACAGCATACAATGAGCAGTTCTTC
>TRBJ1-1|-|TRBV5-1|-
CASSLDPGLLENTEAFF
TGCGCCAGCAGCTTGGATCCAGGGTTACTTGAAAACACTGAAGCTTTCTTT
>TRBJ2-2|-|TRBV7-2|-
CASSQYTGELFF
TGTGCCAGCAGCCAGTACACCGGGGAGCTGTTTTTT
>TRBJ2-5|-|TRBV2|-
CASRPRGQETQYF
TGTGCCAGCAGGCCCAGAGGTCAAGAGACCCAGTACTTC
>TRBJ2-3|-|TRBV9|-
CASSPSGFLFTDTQYF
TGTGCCAGCAGCCCTTCCGGGTTTCTGTTCACAGATACGCAGTATTTT
>TRBJ1-1|-|TRBV5-1|-
CASSLTVNTEAFF
TGCGCCAGCAGCTTGACAGTGAACACTGAAGCTTTCTTT
>TRBJ1-1|-|TRBV5-6|TRBD1
CASSLDRAWVYTEAFF
TGTGCCAGCAGCCTAGACAGGGCGTGGGTGTACACTGAAGCTTTCTTT
>TRBJ2-3|-|TRBV6-5|TRBD2
CASSLGGADTQYF
TGTGCCAGCAGTCTCGGGGGGGCAGATACGCAGTATTTT
>TRBJ2-5|-|TRBV5-1|-
CASSLSQETQYF
TGCGCCAGCAGCTTGTCGCAAGAGACCCAGTACTTC
>TRBJ2-6|-|TRBV6-1|TRBD1
CASSAQDRAGANVLTF
TGTGCCAGCAGTGCCCAGGACAGGGCTGGGGCCAACGTCCTGACTTTC
>TRBJ1-2|-|TRBV15|-
CATTHREGGYTF
TGTGCCACCACCCACAGGGAGGGTGGCTACACCTTC
>TRBJ2-1|-|TRBV5-1|-
CASSPGSANNEQFF
TGCGCCAGCAGCCCGGGTTCCGCCAACAATGAGCAGTTCTTC
>TRBJ2-2|-|TRBV10-1|TRBD1
CASSQDRGSGELFF
TGCGCCAGCAGCCAAGACAGGGGCTCCGGGGAGCTGTTTTTT
>TRBJ1-5|-|TRBV4-2|-
CASSQDINRFNQPQHF
TGTGCCAGCAGCCAAGATATAAACAGATTCAATCAGCCCCAGCATTTT
>TRBJ1-5|-|TRBV4-1|-
CASSQGSATYSNQPQHF
TGCGCCAGCAGCCAAGGGAGTGCTACCTATAGCAATCAGCCCCAGCATTTT
>TRBJ1-4|-|TRBV7-9|TRBD1
CASSRGTGNEKLFF
TGTGCCAGCAGCCGTGGGACAGGGAATGAAAAACTGTTTTTT
>TRBJ2-5|-|TRBV5-1|TRBD1
CASSRGDRGWETQYF
TGCGCCAGCAGCAGGGGGGACAGGGGCTGGGAGACCCAGTACTTC
>TRBJ1-2|-|TRBV5-1|-
CASSPAGVGDYGYTF
TGCGCCAGCAGCCCCGCGGGCGTGGGAGACTATGGCTACACCTTC
>TRBJ2-1|-|TRBV7-3|TRBD2
CASSTGLAAINEQFF
TGTGCCAGCAGCACTGGACTAGCGGCGATCAATGAGCAGTTCTTC
>TRBJ1-3|once|TRBV5-6|-
CASSLSFSGNTIYF
TGTGCCAGCAGCTTGAGCTTCTCTGGAAACACCATATATTTT